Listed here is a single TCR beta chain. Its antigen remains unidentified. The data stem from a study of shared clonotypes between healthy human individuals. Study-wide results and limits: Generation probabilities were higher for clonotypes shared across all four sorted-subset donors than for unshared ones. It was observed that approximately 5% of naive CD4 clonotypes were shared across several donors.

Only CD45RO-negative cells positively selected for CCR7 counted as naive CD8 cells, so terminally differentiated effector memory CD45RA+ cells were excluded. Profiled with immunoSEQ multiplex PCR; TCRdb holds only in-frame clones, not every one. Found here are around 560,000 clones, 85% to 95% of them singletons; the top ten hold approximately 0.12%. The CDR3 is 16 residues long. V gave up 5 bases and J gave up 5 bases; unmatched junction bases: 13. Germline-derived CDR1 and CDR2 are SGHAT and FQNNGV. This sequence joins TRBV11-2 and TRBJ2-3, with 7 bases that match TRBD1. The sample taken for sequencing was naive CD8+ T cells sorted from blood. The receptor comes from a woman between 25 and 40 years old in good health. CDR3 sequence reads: CASSAMTGNEEDTQYF. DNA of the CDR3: TGTGCCAGCAGCGCCATGACAGGGAATGAAGAAGATACGCAGTATTTT.